Each of the 13 T cell receptor beta chains below was sequenced from the same sample in a study of shared clonotypes between healthy human individuals. The protocol was immunoSEQ multiplex PCR, while the TCRdb copy is restricted to in-frame clones and leaves out a portion. The profile shows 180,000 or so clones, over 85% of them singletons. The sequenced sample was naive CD4+ T cells sorted from blood. Subset reported: CD45RA+ positively selected. These receptors were collected from a woman aged 25-40 years in good health.

This clone was detected a few times. The chain joins TRBV2 to TRBJ1-5; 7 bases are shared with TRBD1. The CDR3 covers 13 residues. After removal of 7 bases from V and 4 bases from J, the junction contained 4 bases not matched to a gene. CDR1 is SNHLY and CDR2 is FYNNEI in the germline V gene. CDR3 sequence reads: CASTGTENQPQHF. In DNA, the CDR3 is TGTGCCAGCACCGGGACAGAAAATCAGCCCCAGCATTTT.

This clone was seen only once. V usage is TRBV6-5 and J usage is TRBJ1-6; TRBD1 agrees at 10 bases. V was clipped by 6 bases and J by 9 bases; unmatched bases: 8. CDR1 is MNHEY, CDR2 SVGAGI, per germline. CDR3 size: 15 residues. The CDR3 sequence is CASRQDRGLSSPLHF. CDR3 DNA: TGTGCCAGCAGGCAAGACAGGGGGCTGAGTTCACCCCTCCACTTT.

The chain joins TRBV2 to TRBJ2-7, with D perhaps matching TRBD1 or TRBD2 (5 bases each). CDR1 and CDR2 from the germline V gene are SNHLY and FYNNEI. The length of the CDR3 is 13 residues. Trimming left V 8 bases short and J 0 bases short, with 11 bases between. The CDR3 spells CASGAGSSYEQYF. CDR3 DNA sequence: TGTGCCAGCGGGGCAGGGAGCTCCTACGAGCAGTACTTC. Complete variable domain (other parts from reference TRBV2 and TRBJ2-7): EPEVTQTPSHQVTQMGQEVILRCVPISNHLYFYWYRQILGQKVEFLVSFYNNEISEKSEIFDDQFSVERPDGSNFTLKIRSTKLEDSAMYFCASGAGSSYEQYFGPGTRLTVT.

This CDR3 is CASSFGETQYF. CDR3 nucleotides: TGTGCCAGCAGTTTTGGAGAGACCCAGTACTTC. V is TRBV28 and J is TRBJ2-5, with D unclear. The CDR3 is 11 residues long. In germline, CDR1 is MDHEN, CDR2 SYDVKM. V was cut by 3 bases and J by 4 bases, with 3 bases left in between.

The CDR3 spells CASRAGTSGSHEQYF. The CDR3 DNA sequence: TGTGCCAGCAGGGCCGGGACTAGCGGGAGCCACGAGCAGTACTTC. V gene TRBV6-1 combines with J gene TRBJ2-7, with 14 bases identical to TRBD2. The length of the CDR3 is 15 residues. Germline CDR1 is MNHNS and CDR2 is SASEGT. Trimming took 6 bases from V and 5 from J; bases not matched to a gene: 6.

J is TRBJ1-2 and V is TRBV10-3; no clear D. Germline CDR1 and CDR2: ENHRY and SYGVKD. The V end was cut by 0 bases, the J end by 0 bases, with 8 bases between. This CDR3 contains 15 residues. The CDR3 nucleotides read TGTGCCATCAGTGAGTCGGCCCCCGCTAACTATGGCTACACCTTC. Translation gives CAISESAPANYGYTF.

The chain combines TRBV6-5 with TRBJ2-3, with 7 positions matching TRBD1. The V and J ends lost 8 bases and 1 base, in that order; junction bases with no gene match: 9. Germline V gives CDR1 MNHEY, CDR2 SVGAGI. The CDR3 covers 15 residues. CDR3 amino acids: CASHRTRGRTDTQYF. The DNA of the CDR3 is TGTGCCAGCCACCGGACAAGGGGGCGCACAGATACGCAGTATTTT.

The CDR3 DNA reads TGTGCCAGCTCACCTGGACAGGGGATGAGAACTGAAGCTTTCTTT. Protein sequence: CASSPGQGMRTEAFF. The chain joins TRBV18 to TRBJ1-1, with 9 positions matching TRBD1. Germline CDR1 is KGHSH and CDR2 is LQKENI. The V segment lost 3 bases and the J segment 5 bases; nucleotides outside the gene matches: 7. CDR3 length: 15 amino acids.

The chain joins TRBV2 to TRBJ1-1; unclear D gene. Germline CDR1 SNHLY, CDR2 FYNNEI. The V and J ends lost 6 bases and 1 base respectively, with 9 bases between them. The length of the CDR3 is 13 residues. The CDR3 nucleotides read TGTGCCAGCAGCCTCCACCCGAACACTGAAGCTTTCTTT. Protein: CASSLHPNTEAFF.

This chain uses TRBV5-1 with TRBJ2-7, with D hard to call. Per the germline V gene, CDR1 is SGHRS and CDR2 is YFSETQ. The CDR3 is 14 residues long. V lost 0 bases, J lost 0 bases, and 7 bases lay in between. As DNA, the CDR3 is TGCGCCAGCAGCTTGGAGGCTTACTCCTACGAGCAGTACTTC. It translates to CASSLEAYSYEQYF.

V and J are TRBV6-1 and TRBJ2-2; D is possibly TRBD2 (5 bases). Per germline, CDR1 MNHNS and CDR2 SASEGT. This CDR3 is built from 16 residues. Trimming stripped 3 bases from V and 2 bases from J, with 13 bases between. CDR3 sequence reads: CASSEVGGSNTGELFF. The CDR3 coding sequence is TGTGCCAGCAGTGAGGTTGGAGGCAGCAACACCGGGGAGCTGTTTTTT.

This clone has more than one count but fewer than ten. The genes are TRBV18 and TRBJ2-2; D call uncertain. CDR3 length: 13 amino acids. V was clipped by 3 bases and J by 4 bases, with 6 bases between them. Germline V CDR1 and CDR2: KGHSH, LQKENI. CDR3 bases: TGTGCCAGCTCACCTCCTCTCACCGGGGAGCTGTTTTTT. This codes for CASSPPLTGELFF. Full variable domain (rest looked up from reference TRBV18 and TRBJ2-2): NAGVMQNPRHLVRRRGQEARLRCSPMKGHSHVYWYRQLPEEGLKFMVYLQKENIIDESGMPKERFSAEFPKEGPSILRIQQVVRGDSAAYFCASSPPLTGELFFGEGSRLTVL.

The chain has TRBV15 and TRBJ2-2, with TRBD1 identical over 7 bases. The CDR3 spans 18 residues. CDR1 LNHNV and CDR2 YYDKDF come from the germline V gene (reference sequence). Trimming took 4 bases from V and 3 from J; bases not matched to a gene: 14. CDR3 loop: CATSKRPLGQGDTGELFF. The CDR3 nucleotides are TGTGCCACCAGCAAACGACCTCTTGGGCAGGGGGACACCGGGGAGCTGTTTTTT.